This TCR beta chain was profiled in a study of OX40 agonist ivuxolimab in advanced cancers. Sequencing was performed with immunoSEQ multiplex PCR; in TCRdb, only in-frame clones are kept and a portion is missing. Of some 86,000 clones detected, roughly 87% appear once; the ten largest clones hold about 0.35%. The source of this sequence is an adult with an advanced solid tumor such as melanoma, head and neck, liver or kidney cancer. The sample was CD4+ or CD8+ T cells sorted from blood, taken in a trial of the OX40 agonist ivuxolimab.

CDR3 in DNA: TGTGCCAGCAGTACCCCCCGGGACAGGGACTACGAGCAGTACGTC. It specifies CASSTPRDRDYEQYV. The chain joins TRBV28 to TRBJ2-7; 9 bases match TRBD1. Germline trimming cut 5 bases from V and 3 bases from J; bases unmatched to any gene: 8. The germline V gene encodes CDR1 MDHEN and CDR2 SYDVKM. There are 15 residues in the CDR3.